This paragraph covers one TCR beta chain sequence. Which antigen it targets is not known. No per-base quality is available; no much larger clone lies one base away. Library construction relied on the immunoSEQ multiplex PCR assay. DNA from the CD4+ T cells that had been cultured and isolated underwent TCR beta CDR3 sequencing. The paper's processing steps were these. The analysis removed non-productive TCR sequences, trimmed reads to the CDR3 region, and retained only CDR3s that were 7 or more amino acids long. The MANAFEST web app was used to pick out antigen-specific clonotypes by comparing their expansion in peptide wells with that in reference cultures. For clones to be considered positive, expansion at FDR<0.05 versus reference and all other wells, an odds ratio above 5, and a frequency above 0.1% in two replicate wells were required. A clonotype was called cross-reactive if it was significantly expanded both in SARS-CoV-2 spike wells and in at least one common cold coronavirus spike condition. Levenshtein distance calculated with the stringdist R package was used to assess CDR3 similarity, and unrooted trees were constructed with ape in R 3.6.1. TCRdb took this table from immuneACCESS and kept in-frame rearrangements with V and J called. Such tables lack part of the clones; where checked against another copy, unresolved V genes explain under half of the gap, and the rest is unexplained. The V and J calls and the clone size are those of that table, but D and trimming were determined from the DNA. This sample gives 25,000 to 30,000 clones in total; 65% to 90% of them show up just once. Less than 6% of the sample is taken by the ten largest.

In the ViraFEST assay, PBMC were stimulated with viral peptide pools, and TCR sequencing was then used to find antigen-specific CD4+ T cell clonotypes based on their expansion. After roughly 11 days of culture, CD4+ T cells were isolated with the EasySep CD4+ T cell isolation kit. Each participant received two doses of an mRNA SARS-CoV-2 vaccine, either BNT162b2 or mRNA-1273. Healthy vaccine recipients had no prior SARS-CoV-2 infection, confirmed by negative nucleocapsid antibodies before and after vaccination. Each well held some 1.9 million PBMC cultured in IMDM containing roughly 5% human AB serum, around 10 IU/ml IL-2 and gentamicin, along with around 11 ug/ml peptides. Half of the culture medium was replaced with fresh IL-2-containing medium on days 3 and 7. Unless otherwise noted, each peptide stimulation condition was cultured in triplicate wells. PBMC were separated from whole blood using Ficoll-Paque Plus gradient centrifugation and were then either cryopreserved at -140C or used fresh. The overlapping peptide pools covered the spike proteins of SARS-CoV-2 as well as those of the common cold coronaviruses HCoV-NL63, HCoV-OC43 and HCoV-229E. The QIAamp micro DNA kit was used to extract genomic DNA from the cultured CD4+ T cells.

The data are from a study of vaccination effects on CD4 cells after COVID-19 (dated by TCRdb to 2021 to 2024). About the full investigation: Across the study, the median time from the second dose to post-vaccine sampling was 72 days (range 14 to 241). The study compared SARS-CoV-2 spike-specific CD4+ TCR repertoires before and after mRNA vaccination in COVID-19 convalescent patients and infection-naive vaccine recipients. Altogether, roughly 10 COVID-19 convalescent patients and a handful of SARS-CoV-2-naive healthy vaccine recipients made up the full study. In the study, cultures from other donors were sequenced using the Oncomine TCR Beta short-read assay on an Illumina iSeq 100.

The CDR3, cysteine through phenylalanine, is 17 amino acids long. Kept here is only the CDR3 DNA, which spans 51 bases and is read in frame from base 1. V sheds 4 bases and J sheds 2 bases, leaving 19 bases between their ends. For CDR1 and CDR2, the germline V gene lists ENHRY and SYGVKD. The study at large found these results: In healthy vaccine recipients, vaccine-induced clones were almost all SARS-CoV-2 mono-reactive, with only 1 of 255 cross-reactive with common cold coronaviruses. Clones induced by infection and clones induced by vaccination both contracted markedly at late timepoints after vaccination, which fits with T cell responses waning over time. The study was limited by a small number of convalescent patients, and early post-infection timepoints were lacking.

The receptor was derived from a human donor who received a COVID-19 vaccine. Some clones in this sample may be carry-over from other donors' samples. The starting material was CD4+ T cells from PBMCs cultured with SARS-CoV-2 spike peptides, obtained after COVID-19 vaccination. This sample's cell subset or site label indicates: SARS-CoV-2 spike overlapping peptide pool stimulation. Rearrangement joined TRBV10-3 to TRBJ2-3; TRBD1 is possibly the D segment (5 matching bases). The base sequence is TGTGCCATCAGTGGGTCCCCCACAGGTCCCCTCACAGATACGCAGTATTTT. Its protein is CAISGSPTGPLTDTQYF.